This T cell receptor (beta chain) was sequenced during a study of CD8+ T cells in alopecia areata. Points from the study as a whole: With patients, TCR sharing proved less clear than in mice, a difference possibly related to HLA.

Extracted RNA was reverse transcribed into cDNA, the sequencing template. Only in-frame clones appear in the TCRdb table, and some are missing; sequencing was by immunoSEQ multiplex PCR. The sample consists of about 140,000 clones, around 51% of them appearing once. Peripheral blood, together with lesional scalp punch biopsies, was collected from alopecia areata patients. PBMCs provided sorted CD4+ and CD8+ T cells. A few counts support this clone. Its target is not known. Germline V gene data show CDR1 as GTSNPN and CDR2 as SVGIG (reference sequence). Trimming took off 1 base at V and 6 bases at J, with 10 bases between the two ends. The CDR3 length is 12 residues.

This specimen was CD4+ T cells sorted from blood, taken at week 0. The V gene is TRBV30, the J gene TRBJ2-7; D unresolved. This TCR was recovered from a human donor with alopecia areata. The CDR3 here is CAWSGFGSEQYF. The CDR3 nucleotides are TGTGCCTGGAGTGGCTTCGGTTCCGAGCAGTACTTC.